The following is a T cell receptor beta chain sequence with its context. This sample is part of a study of blood T cells in healthy people across ages. Next came a second PCR, run for about 6 to 12 cycles, which used a sample-barcoded 5' primer along with a J-beta primer mix. A single record per CDR3 protein comes from TCRdb applying MiXCR to the 5' RACE reads. The top ten clones hold approximately 17% of a sample with 920,000 or so distinct CDR3 sequences, less than 50% of them seen once. The CDR3 is 13 residues long. Germline CDR1 reads MNHEY; CDR2 reads SVGAGI. V was shortened by 8 bases and J by 1 base, with 10 bases between the two germline ends. Extracted total RNA amounted to at least 5.5 micrograms for each sample.

This chain links TRBV6-5 with TRBJ2-3; weak D call: TRBD1 (5 bases). Sequencing used blood. The receptor's source is an older woman in good health. CDR3 nucleotide sequence: TGTGCCAGCCACAGGAGTTGCACAGATACGCAGTATTTT. Its translation is CASHRSCTDTQYF.